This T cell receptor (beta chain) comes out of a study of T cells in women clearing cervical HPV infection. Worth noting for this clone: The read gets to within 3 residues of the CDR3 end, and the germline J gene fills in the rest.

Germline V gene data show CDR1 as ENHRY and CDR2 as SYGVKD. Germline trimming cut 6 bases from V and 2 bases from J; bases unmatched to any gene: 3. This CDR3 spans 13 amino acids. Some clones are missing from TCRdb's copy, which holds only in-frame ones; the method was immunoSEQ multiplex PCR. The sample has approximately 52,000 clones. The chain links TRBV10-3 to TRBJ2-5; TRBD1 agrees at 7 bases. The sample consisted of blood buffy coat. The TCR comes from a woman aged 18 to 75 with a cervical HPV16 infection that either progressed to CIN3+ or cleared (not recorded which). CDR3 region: CAIRAGGQETQYF. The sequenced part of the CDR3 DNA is TGTGCCATCAGGGCAGGGGGTCAAGAGACC.